Detailed here is one T cell receptor (beta chain). Antigen specificity is unknown. TCRdb's table, derived via immunoSEQ multiplex PCR, lists solely in-frame clones and lacks some. This table has tens of thousands of clones, under 95% appearing once. V gave up 2 bases and J gave up 3 bases; unmatched junction bases: 3. The CDR3 runs 15 residues. Germline lookup yields CDR1 SGHTA and CDR2 FQGTGA. This entry is derived from a study of cytomegalovirus exposure and HLA in healthy donors. Study-wide findings and caveats: In vitro experiments confirmed that three CMV-associated chains were specific for CMV antigens. The study labeled under 200 TCR beta chains cytomegalovirus-associated.

The validation cohort, a group of some 120 subjects, included the donors and was separate from the approximately 670-subject first cohort. This sequence joins TRBV7-3 and TRBJ1-2, with 10 nucleotides matching TRBD1. The sequenced material came from PBMCs. The sequence was collected from a woman aged 18-30 years in good health and CMV-seronegative. CDR3 residues: CASSLRTGGDYGYTF. The CDR3 nucleotides read TGTGCCAGCAGCTTACGGACAGGGGGGGACTATGGCTACACCTTC.